Each of the 13 T cell receptor beta chains below was sequenced from the same sample in a study of T cells expressing NK-cell markers. TCRdb reprocessed the 5' RACE reads, with one entry per CDR3 protein and no DNA. The sample table includes approximately 440,000 distinct CDR3 sequences. The specimen was blood T cells: a sorted CD56 or NKG2C T cell subset, CD4+ or CD8+ T cells, or bulk PBMC T cells (not recorded which). These TCRs come from a woman aged 45 to 65 in good health.

The genes are TRBV5-1 and TRBJ2-2; the TCRdb call, TRBD1, lacks DNA for checking. In germline, CDR1 is SGHRS, CDR2 YFSETQ. The CDR3 spans 16 residues. CDR3 amino acids: CASSLLTTGVAGELFF.

V gene TRBV29-1 combines with J gene TRBJ2-2. CDR1 and CDR2 from the germline V gene are SQVTM and ANQGSEA. This CDR3 region has 13 residues. The CDR3 is CSVESMGTGELFF.

V is TRBV15 and J is TRBJ2-3; the TCRdb call, TRBD2, lacks DNA for checking. CDR3 length: 16 amino acids. Germline CDR1 reads LNHNV; CDR2 reads YYDKDF (reference sequence). Here the CDR3 reads CATSREGPRRTDTQYF.

The chain uses TRBV2 and TRBJ2-1; TCRdb's assignment of TRBD1 cannot be checked, as there is no DNA. Germline V gene lookup returns CDR1 SNHLY and CDR2 FYNNEI. The CDR3 runs to 16 residues. The chain's CDR3 is CASNGQYSGGADEQFF.

V gene TRBV5-1 combines with J gene TRBJ2-2. The germline CDR1 and CDR2 sequences are SGHRS and YFSETQ. The CDR3 length is 14 residues. The CDR3 protein is CASSLAYPTGELFF.

The genes are TRBV5-1 and TRBJ1-5; TCRdb selects TRBD1, and the lack of DNA leaves this call unchecked. Germline V gene sequence: CDR1 SGHRS, CDR2 YFSETQ. This CDR3 comprises 14 residues. This CDR3 is CASSSTGRDQPQHF.

The chain uses TRBV12-3 or TRBV12-4 and TRBJ2-1; TCRdb selects TRBD2, and the lack of DNA leaves this call unchecked. CDR3 length: 16 residues. This CDR3 reads CASSTTSGHSYNEQFF.

The chain carries TRBV4-1 and TRBJ2-2. This CDR3 spans 15 amino acids. The germline V gene encodes CDR1 MGHRA and CDR2 YSYEKL. The CDR3 sequence is CASSQEAANTGELFF.

V is TRBV5-6 and J is TRBJ2-5; TCRdb outputs TRBD1, but without DNA this stays unchecked. The CDR3 has 15 residues. Germline CDR1 and CDR2: SGHDT and YYEEEE. CDR3 protein: CASSLTVEGAKTQYF.

The chain is built from TRBV29-1 and TRBJ1-2. Looked up from germline, CDR1 is SQVTM and CDR2 is ANQGSEA. The CDR3 totals 11 residues. CDR3 protein: CSAREGYGYTF.

The V gene is TRBV6-5, the J gene TRBJ1-2; TCRdb indicates TRBD1, and absent DNA this call remains unverified. The CDR3 is 14 amino acids. CDR1 and CDR2 (germline): MNHEY, SVGAGI. The CDR3 reads CASSPQGVVYGYTF.

This chain joins TRBV4-1 and TRBJ1-4. The CDR3 is 16 amino acids. Per the germline V gene, CDR1 is MGHRA and CDR2 is YSYEKL. The CDR3 here is CASSQPARATNEKLFF.

The chain carries TRBV12-3 or TRBV12-4 and TRBJ2-1; as DNA is missing, the TRBD2 call by TCRdb cannot be tested. The CDR3 loop spans 15 amino acids. The CDR3 here is CASNPRVGAYNEQFF.